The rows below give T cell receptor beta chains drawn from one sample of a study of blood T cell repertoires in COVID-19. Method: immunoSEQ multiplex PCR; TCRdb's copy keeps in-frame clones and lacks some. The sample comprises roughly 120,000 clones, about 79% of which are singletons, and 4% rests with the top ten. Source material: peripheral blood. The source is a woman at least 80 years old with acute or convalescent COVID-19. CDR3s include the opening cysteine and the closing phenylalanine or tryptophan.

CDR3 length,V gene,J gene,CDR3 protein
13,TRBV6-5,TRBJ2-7,CASSTRDNYEQYF
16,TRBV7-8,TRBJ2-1,CASSVTSGRPGNEQFF
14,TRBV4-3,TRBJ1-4,CASRRDLSGEKLFF
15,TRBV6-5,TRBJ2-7,CASSPGQGYGHEQYF
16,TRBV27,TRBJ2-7,CASSLSFSDFRYEQYF
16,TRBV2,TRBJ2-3,CASIRLAGGRSDTQYF
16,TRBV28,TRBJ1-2,CASSLVPGGFDYGYTF
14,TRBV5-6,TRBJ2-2,CASSLYGATGELFF
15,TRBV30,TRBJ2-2,CAWSRGTANTGELFF
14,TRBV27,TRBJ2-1,CASSQGPGNLEQFF
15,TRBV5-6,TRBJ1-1,CASTLITNSWAEAFF
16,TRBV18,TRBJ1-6,CASSAEQGARNSPLHF
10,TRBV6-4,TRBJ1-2,CAGRGGGYTF
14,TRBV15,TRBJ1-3,CATSSEQYGNTIYF
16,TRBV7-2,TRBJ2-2,CASSLLGTGNTGELFF
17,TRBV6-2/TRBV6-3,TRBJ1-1,CASSYVPGQGAITEAFF
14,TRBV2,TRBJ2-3,CASRRQVRTDTQYF
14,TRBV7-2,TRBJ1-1,CASSLGGRATEAFF
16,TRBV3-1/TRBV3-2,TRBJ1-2,CASSQDSGGGGYGYTF
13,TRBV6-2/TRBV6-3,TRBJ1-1,CASTPGGRGHAFF
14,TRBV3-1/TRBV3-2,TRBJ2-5,CASSPAGVWETQYF
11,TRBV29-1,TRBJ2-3,CSVPVVDTQYF
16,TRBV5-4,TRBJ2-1,CASSPLAGGFYNEQFF
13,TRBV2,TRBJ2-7,CASSGGGSYEQYF
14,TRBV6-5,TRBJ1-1,CASSYSRGSTEAFF
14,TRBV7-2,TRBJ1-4,CASSLLSAREKLFF